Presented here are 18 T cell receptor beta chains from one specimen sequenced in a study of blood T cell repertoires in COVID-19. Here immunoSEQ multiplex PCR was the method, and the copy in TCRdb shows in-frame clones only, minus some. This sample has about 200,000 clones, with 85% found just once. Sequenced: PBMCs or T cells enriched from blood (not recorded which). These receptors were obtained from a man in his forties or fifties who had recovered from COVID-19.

In nucleotides, the CDR3 is TGTGCCCGAACGGCAGGGGCTGGAGCTGAAGCTTTCTTT. Translation: CARTAGAGAEAFF. The J gene is TRBJ1-1, the V gene TRBV30, with a weak D call TRBD1 (6 bases). The CDR3 length is 13 residues. Germline values: CDR1 GTSNPN, CDR2 SVGIG (reference sequence). Between the trimmed V and J ends, which lost 8 bases and 6 bases, there was a span of 19 bases.

The CDR3: CASSPIQGGDEKLFF. Here the CDR3 DNA reads TGTGCCAGCTCACCAATACAGGGAGGGGATGAAAAACTGTTTTTT. This chain links TRBV18 with TRBJ1-4; possible D gene TRBD1, 6 bases. The CDR3 runs 15 residues. Looked up from germline, CDR1 is KGHSH and CDR2 is LQKENI. V was pared by 2 bases and J by 6 bases, with 13 bases between.

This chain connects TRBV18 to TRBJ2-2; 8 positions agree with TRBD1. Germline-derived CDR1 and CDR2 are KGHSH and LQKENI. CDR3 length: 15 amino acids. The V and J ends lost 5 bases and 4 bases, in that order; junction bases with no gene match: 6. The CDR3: CASSSRTGRTGELFF. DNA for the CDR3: TGTGCCAGCTCATCACGGACAGGGCGCACCGGGGAGCTGTTTTTT.

CDR3 bases: TGTGCCAGCAGCCCTCAGCTTGCGGGAGACACAGATACGCAGTATTTT. As protein: CASSPQLAGDTDTQYF. The rearrangement uses TRBV3-1 (or the pseudogene TRBV3-2) and TRBJ2-3, with 7 bases lining up with TRBD2. CDR3 length: 16 amino acids. Losses at the gene ends were 4 bases for V and 2 bases for J; bases not matched to a gene: 9. Germline CDR1 is LGHDT and CDR2 is YNNKEL (reference sequence).

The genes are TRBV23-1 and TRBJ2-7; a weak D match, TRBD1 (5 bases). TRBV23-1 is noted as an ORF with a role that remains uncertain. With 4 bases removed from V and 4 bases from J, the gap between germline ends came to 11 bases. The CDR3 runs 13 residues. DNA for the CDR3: TGCGCCAGCAGTCCGTTGGGGCCTTACGAGCAGTACTTC. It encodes CASSPLGPYEQYF.

The CDR3 bases are TGTGCCAGCTTTCGAGAGCGGACCAACACAGATACGCAGTATTTT. It encodes CASFRERTNTDTQYF. The V gene is TRBV18, the J gene TRBJ2-3; a weak D match, TRBD2 (5 bases). The ends were cut back, 7 bases at V and 2 bases at J, with 16 bases in the middle. The CDR3 sequence is 15 residues long. Germline V gene lookup returns CDR1 KGHSH and CDR2 LQKENI. Full variable domain (rest looked up from reference TRBV18 and TRBJ2-3): NAGVMQNPRHLVRRRGQEARLRCSPMKGHSHVYWYRQLPEEGLKFMVYLQKENIIDESGMPKERFSAEFPKEGPSILRIQQVVRGDSAAYFCASFRERTNTDTQYFGPGTRLTVL.

DNA for the CDR3: TGTGCCAGCAGTGAAACCCAGGGGGCGGTCACTGAAGCTTTCTTT. It codes for CASSETQGAVTEAFF. The gene calls are TRBV2 and TRBJ1-1; 8 bases map to TRBD1. J was trimmed by 4 bases and V by 2 bases; bases with no gene match: 6. The CDR3 runs to 15 residues. Germline V CDR1 and CDR2: SNHLY, FYNNEI.

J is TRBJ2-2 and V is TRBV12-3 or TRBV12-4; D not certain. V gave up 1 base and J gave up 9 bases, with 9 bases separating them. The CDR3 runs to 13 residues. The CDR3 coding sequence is TGTGCCAGCAGTTTAGGGGCTCCCCGGGAGCTGTTTTTT. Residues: CASSLGAPRELFF.

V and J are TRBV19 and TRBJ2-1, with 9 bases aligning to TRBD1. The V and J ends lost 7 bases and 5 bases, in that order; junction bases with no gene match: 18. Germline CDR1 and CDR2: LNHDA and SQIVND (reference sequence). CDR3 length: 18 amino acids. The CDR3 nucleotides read TGTGCCAGTAATCCCAACAGGGGGCGTCTAGCGGACAACAATGAGCAGTTCTTC. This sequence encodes CASNPNRGRLADNNEQFF.

The CDR3 nucleotides are TGTGCCAGCAGCCGGGGACATTTCTCCTACGAGCAGTACTTC. Translating gives CASSRGHFSYEQYF. The chain is built from TRBV11-3 and TRBJ2-7; a weak D match, TRBD1 (6 bases). Germline V gene data show CDR1 as SGHNT and CDR2 as YENEEA. The CDR3 runs to 14 residues. V was clipped by 5 bases and J by 0 bases, with 11 bases between them.

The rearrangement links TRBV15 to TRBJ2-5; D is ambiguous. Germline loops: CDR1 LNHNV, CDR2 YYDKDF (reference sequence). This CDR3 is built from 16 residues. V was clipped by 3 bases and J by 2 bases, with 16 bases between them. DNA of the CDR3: TGTGCCACCAGCAGGAAATCGTCAGGTGGACAAGAGACCCAGTACTTC. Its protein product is CATSRKSSGGQETQYF.

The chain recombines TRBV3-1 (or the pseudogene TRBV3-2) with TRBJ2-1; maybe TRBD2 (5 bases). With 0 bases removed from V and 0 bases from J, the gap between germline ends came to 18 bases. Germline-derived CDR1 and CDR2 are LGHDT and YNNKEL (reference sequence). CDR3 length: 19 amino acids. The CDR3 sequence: CASSQDRLTGESSYNEQFF. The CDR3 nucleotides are TGTGCCAGCAGCCAAGATAGGCTAACCGGGGAGAGCTCCTACAATGAGCAGTTCTTC.

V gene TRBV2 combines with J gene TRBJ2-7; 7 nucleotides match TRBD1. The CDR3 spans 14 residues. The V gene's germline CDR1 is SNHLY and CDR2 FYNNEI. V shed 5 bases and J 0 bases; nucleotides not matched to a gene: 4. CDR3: CASSPGQSSYEQYF. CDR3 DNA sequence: TGTGCCAGCAGTCCGGGACAGAGCTCCTACGAGCAGTACTTC.

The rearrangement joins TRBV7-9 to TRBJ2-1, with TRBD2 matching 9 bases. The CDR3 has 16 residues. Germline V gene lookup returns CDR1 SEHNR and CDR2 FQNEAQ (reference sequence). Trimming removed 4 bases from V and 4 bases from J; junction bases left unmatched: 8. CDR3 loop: CASSSTTSGRYNEQFF. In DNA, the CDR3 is TGTGCCAGCAGCTCGACCACTAGCGGGCGGTACAATGAGCAGTTCTTC.

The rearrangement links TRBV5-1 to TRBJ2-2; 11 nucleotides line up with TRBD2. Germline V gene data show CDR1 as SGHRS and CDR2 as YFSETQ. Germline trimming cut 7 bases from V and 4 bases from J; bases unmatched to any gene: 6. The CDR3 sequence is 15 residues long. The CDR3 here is CASHSGRAGTGELFF. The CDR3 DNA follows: TGCGCCAGCCATAGCGGGAGGGCTGGCACCGGGGAGCTGTTTTTT.

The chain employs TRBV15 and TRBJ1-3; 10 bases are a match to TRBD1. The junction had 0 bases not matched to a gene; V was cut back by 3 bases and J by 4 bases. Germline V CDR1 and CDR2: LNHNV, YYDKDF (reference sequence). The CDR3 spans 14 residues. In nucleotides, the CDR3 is TGTGCCACCAGCAGGACAGGGGGCGGAAACACCATATATTTT. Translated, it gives CATSRTGGGNTIYF.

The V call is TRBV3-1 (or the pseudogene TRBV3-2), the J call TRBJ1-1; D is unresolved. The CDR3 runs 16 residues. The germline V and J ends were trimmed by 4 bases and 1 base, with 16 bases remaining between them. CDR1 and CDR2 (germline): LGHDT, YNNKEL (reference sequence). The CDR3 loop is CASSPGYVAENTEAFF. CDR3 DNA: TGTGCCAGCAGCCCCGGGTATGTGGCGGAGAACACTGAAGCTTTCTTT.

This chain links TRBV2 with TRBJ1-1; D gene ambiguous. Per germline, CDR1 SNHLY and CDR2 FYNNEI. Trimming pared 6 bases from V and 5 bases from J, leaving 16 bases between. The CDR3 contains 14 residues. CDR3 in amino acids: CASSPSGGGTEAFF. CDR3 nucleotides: TGTGCCAGCAGCCCCTCCGGCGGAGGGACTGAAGCTTTCTTT. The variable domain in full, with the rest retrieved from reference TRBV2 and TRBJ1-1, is EPEVTQTPSHQVTQMGQEVILRCVPISNHLYFYWYRQILGQKVEFLVSFYNNEISEKSEIFDDQFSVERPDGSNFTLKIRSTKLEDSAMYFCASSPSGGGTEAFFGQGTRLTVV.